Listed below are T cell receptor beta chains from one sample, sequenced in a study of T cells in Graves' hyperthyroidism and ophthalmopathy. Using its own MiXCR run on the multiplex PCR reads, TCRdb lists one record per CDR3 protein. The sample yields roughly 510,000 distinct CDR3 sequences, more than 20% seen once. The sequenced sample was blood. All receptors derive from a man younger than 30 with Graves' hyperthyroidism. CDR3s include the opening cysteine and the closing phenylalanine or tryptophan. D genes are given only for firm matches. Clone size is not always given. Where it is, it says once, few, many or a class for expanded clones.

CAISETPSREYGYTF	TGTGCCATCAGTGAGACCCCTTCCAGGGAATATGGCTACACCTTC	.	TRBV10-3	TRBJ1-2	15	.
CASSPPVPSPPGNTIYF	TGTGCCAGCAGCCCCCCTGTCCCGAGCCCACCTGGAAACACCATATATTTT	many	TRBV28	TRBJ1-3	17	.
CASSLWAGTGAGELFF	TGTGCCAGCAGTTTATGGGCCGGGACAGGGGCCGGGGAGCTGTTTTTT	few	TRBV28	TRBJ2-2	16	TRBD1
CASSPHRLAGGTYEQYF	TGTGCCAGCAGCCCCCACAGACTAGCGGGAGGAACCTACGAGCAGTACTTC	.	TRBV6-8	TRBJ2-7	17	TRBD2
CASTQGGGVGPNIQYF	TGTGCCAGCACCCAAGGCGGGGGCGTAGGCCCAAACATTCAGTACTTC	many	TRBV6-2/TRBV6-3	TRBJ2-4	16	.
CASSLGGAKQPQHF	TGTGCCAGCAGTTTAGGGGGGGCGAAACAGCCCCAGCATTTT	many	TRBV28	TRBJ1-5	14	.
CASSYRTGNSYEQYF	TGTGCCAGCAGTTACCGGACGGGGAACTCCTACGAGCAGTACTTC	many	TRBV6-2/TRBV6-3	TRBJ2-7	15	.
CASRGETGLSPNTEAFF	TGTGCCAGCAGAGGAGAAACGGGACTTAGCCCAAACACTGAAGCTTTCTTT	many	TRBV6-4	TRBJ1-1	17	.
CASIAQEDTEAFF	TGTGCCAGCATCGCCCAGGAGGACACTGAAGCTTTCTTT	many	TRBV2	TRBJ1-1	13	.
CASSEVGQINYGYTF	TGTGCCAGCAGTGAAGTGGGACAAATTAACTATGGCTACACCTTC	.	TRBV25-1	TRBJ1-2	15	.
CATRTGGRGAYGYTF	TGCGCCACCAGGACAGGGGGCCGGGGGGCCTATGGCTACACCTTC	many	TRBV5-1	TRBJ1-2	15	TRBD1
CASSQPGGDTEAFF	TGTGCCAGCAGCCAGCCGGGGGGGGACACTGAAGCTTTCTTT	many	TRBV6-5	TRBJ1-1	14	.
CASREMADTQYF	TGTGCCAGCAGGGAAATGGCAGATACGCAGTATTTT	.	TRBV2	TRBJ2-3	12	.
CASSYSRAGGNTIYF	TGTGCCAGCAGTTACTCTCGGGCAGGTGGAAACACCATATATTTT	many	TRBV6-5	TRBJ1-3	15	.
CASSFGTVNVLTF	TGTGCCAGCAGTTTCGGGACAGTTAACGTCCTGACTTTC	many	TRBV12-3/TRBV12-4	TRBJ2-6	13	TRBD1
CASSPIAGGSTYEQYF	TGTGCCAGCAGCCCTATAGCGGGGGGATCTACCTACGAGCAGTACTTC	.	TRBV3-1	TRBJ2-7	16	TRBD2
CASSASGKGNQPQHF	TGTGCCAGCAGCGCGTCGGGCAAGGGCAATCAGCCCCAGCATTTT	many	TRBV2	TRBJ1-5	15	.
CASSQDLNTQTQYF	TGTGCCAGCAGCCAAGACCTCAATACCCAGACCCAGTACTTC	many	TRBV14	TRBJ2-5	14	.
CASSSRPGTGANVLTF	TGTGCCAGCAGTTCCCGACCCGGTACTGGGGCCAACGTCCTGACTTTC	.	TRBV6-5	TRBJ2-6	16	.
CASSAGPNSNQPQHF	TGTGCCAGCAGTGCCGGACCCAATAGCAATCAGCCCCAGCATTTT	many	TRBV2	TRBJ1-5	15	.
CASSLEPAGGQETQYF	TGCGCCAGCAGCTTGGAACCCGCCGGGGGGCAAGAGACCCAGTACTTC	.	TRBV5-1	TRBJ2-5	16	TRBD2
CASSFGRDRVYGYTF	TGTGCCAGCAGTTTTGGACGGGACAGAGTGTATGGCTACACCTTC	many	TRBV28	TRBJ1-2	15	TRBD1
CAWRKLRLGTEAFF	TGTGCCTGGAGAAAGCTAAGGCTGGGCACTGAAGCTTTCTTT	few	TRBV30	TRBJ1-1	14	.
CASSLASGGLSSYNEQFF	TGTGCCAGCAGCTTAGCCAGCGGGGGGCTGAGCTCCTACAATGAGCAGTTCTTC	few	TRBV7-2	TRBJ2-1	18	TRBD2
CAISGSPFERETQYF	TGTGCCATCAGCGGTAGTCCTTTTGAGAGGGAGACCCAGTACTTC	.	TRBV6-1	TRBJ2-5	15	.
CASSHPLGGRRVDTEAFF	TGCGCCAGCAGCCATCCCTTGGGGGGGCGCCGCGTGGACACTGAAGCTTTCTTT	many	TRBV4-1	TRBJ1-1	18	.
CASSLGRTTYEQYF	TGTGCCAGCAGTTTGGGCAGGACGACCTACGAGCAGTACTTC	many	TRBV27	TRBJ2-7	14	.
CASSLRGITWGTEAFF	TGTGCCAGCAGTTTAAGGGGGATCACGTGGGGCACTGAAGCTTTCTTT	many	TRBV28	TRBJ1-1	16	.
CASSLPGKETQYF	TGTGCCAGCAGCTTGCCAGGGAAAGAGACCCAGTACTTC	many	TRBV5-5	TRBJ2-5	13	.
CASSLGWKGDGYTF	TGCGCCAGCAGCCTGGGTTGGAAAGGGGATGGCTACACCTTC	many	TRBV5-1	TRBJ1-2	14	.
CASSPPSVRGGYTF	TGTGCCAGCAGCCCGCCGAGCGTGAGGGGTGGCTACACCTTC	many	TRBV7-2	TRBJ1-2	14	.
CSARSLDGGVTYEQYF	TGCAGTGCTAGATCGCTAGATGGGGGGGTGACCTACGAGCAGTACTTC	many	TRBV20-1	TRBJ2-7	16	TRBD2
CASSEETGPKAFF	TGTGCCAGCAGTGAAGAAACGGGCCCCAAGGCTTTCTTT	many	TRBV2	TRBJ1-1	13	.
CASSLGPGGVNEQYF	TGCGCCAGCAGCTTGGGTCCGGGGGGAGTAAACGAGCAGTACTTC	.	TRBV5-1	TRBJ2-7	15	TRBD2
CASSQWDGSNYGYTF	TGTGCCAGCAGCCAGTGGGACGGATCAAACTATGGCTACACCTTC	few	TRBV4-2	TRBJ1-2	15	.
CAGSVTGRRSGNTIYF	TGTGCCGGCAGTGTTACGGGACGGCGCTCTGGAAACACCATATATTTT	.	TRBV6-2/TRBV6-3	TRBJ1-3	16	.
CASWDSPYVYTF	TGTGCCAGCTGGGACAGCCCCTATGTCTACACCTTC	.	TRBV28	TRBJ1-2	12	TRBD1
CASRKATGTEAFF	TGTGCCAGCAGGAAGGCCACGGGCACTGAAGCTTTCTTT	many	TRBV27	TRBJ1-1	13	.
CSARGVPYNSPLHF	TGCAGTGCCAGGGGGGTCCCCTATAATTCACCCCTCCACTTT	few	TRBV20-1	TRBJ1-6	14	TRBD1
CSALEYSNQPQHF	TGCAGTGCCCTAGAGTATAGCAATCAGCCCCAGCATTTT	many	TRBV20-1	TRBJ1-5	13	.
CASSPGTSMYEQYF	TGTGCCAGCAGTCCCGGGACAAGTATGTACGAGCAGTACTTC	many	TRBV27	TRBJ2-7	14	.
CASSSDTGDYGYTF	TGCGCCAGCAGCAGCGATACAGGGGACTATGGCTACACCTTC	many	TRBV5-1	TRBJ1-2	14	TRBD1
CASSFGGAPWQETQYF	TGTGCCAGCAGTTTCGGGGGGGCCCCGTGGCAAGAGACCCAGTACTTC	few	TRBV6-2/TRBV6-3	TRBJ2-5	16	TRBD2